Sequencing of this T cell receptor (beta chain) was carried out in a study of blood T cell repertoires in COVID-19. Turning to the study itself: The study drew acute and convalescent COVID-19 samples from the United States, Italy and Spain. The cDNA or gDNA used as material had been derived from T cells, B-cell-depleted T cells, or PBMCs.

The V gene's germline CDR1 is SGHAT and CDR2 FQDESV (reference sequence). The CDR3 runs 13 residues. Trimming shortened V by 5 bases and J by 5 bases, and 13 bases separated the two germline ends. Original analysis: Using reference gene primer amplification, nucleated cell counts were estimated. TCRdb's table, derived via immunoSEQ multiplex PCR, lists solely in-frame clones and lacks some. V and J calls and clone size are given by that table; D and trimming were obtained from the DNA. The repertoire holds under 20,000 clones, with under 90% as singletons. The sample was peripheral blood. The chain joins TRBV11-1 to TRBJ2-7; D is tentatively TRBD1 or TRBD2 (6 bases each). This TCR was sampled from a human donor with active COVID-19. The donor label of this sample is uncertain. The CDR3: CASSLGGRNEQYF. In DNA form, the CDR3 reads TGTGCCAGCAGCCTAGGGGGGCGTAACGAGCAGTACTTC.